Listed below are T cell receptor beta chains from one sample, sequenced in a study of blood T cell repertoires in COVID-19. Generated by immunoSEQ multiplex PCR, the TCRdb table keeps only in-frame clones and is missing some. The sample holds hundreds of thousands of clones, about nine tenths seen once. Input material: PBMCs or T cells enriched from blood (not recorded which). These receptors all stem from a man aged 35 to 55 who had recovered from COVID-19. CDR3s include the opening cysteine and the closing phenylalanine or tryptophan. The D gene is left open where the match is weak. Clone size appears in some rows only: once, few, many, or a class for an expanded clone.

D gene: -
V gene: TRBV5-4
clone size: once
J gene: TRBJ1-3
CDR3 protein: CASSLPGDSGNTIYF
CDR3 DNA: TGTGCCAGCAGCCTGCCGGGGGACTCTGGAAACACCATATATTTT

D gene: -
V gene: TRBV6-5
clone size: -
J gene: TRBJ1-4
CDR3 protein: CASSLGGLDEKLFF
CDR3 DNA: TGTGCCAGCAGCCTGGGGGGGTTGGATGAAAAACTGTTTTTT

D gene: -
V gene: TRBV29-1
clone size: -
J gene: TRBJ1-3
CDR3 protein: CSVEDEDSPGNTIYF
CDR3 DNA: TGCAGCGTTGAAGACGAGGACAGCCCCGGAAACACCATATATTTT

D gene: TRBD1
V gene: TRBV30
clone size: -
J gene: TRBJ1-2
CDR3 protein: CAWGQIETGAYGYTF
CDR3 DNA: TGTGCCTGGGGTCAGATAGAGACAGGGGCGTATGGCTACACCTTC

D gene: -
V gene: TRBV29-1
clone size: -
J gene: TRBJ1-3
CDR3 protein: CSVASPGGNTIYF
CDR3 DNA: TGCAGCGTTGCCTCTCCGGGTGGCAACACCATATATTTT

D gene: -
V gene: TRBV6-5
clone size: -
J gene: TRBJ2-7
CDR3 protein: CASSSLGTGYEQYF
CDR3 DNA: TGTGCCAGCAGTTCCCTAGGCACAGGCTACGAGCAGTACTTC

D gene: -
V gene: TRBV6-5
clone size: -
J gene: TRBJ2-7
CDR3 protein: CASGGIDRPYEQYF
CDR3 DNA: TGTGCCAGCGGGGGTATCGACAGGCCCTACGAGCAGTACTTC

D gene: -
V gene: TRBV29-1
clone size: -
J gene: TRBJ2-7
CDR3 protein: CSVDKFGRMSEQYF
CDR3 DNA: TGCAGCGTTGATAAGTTTGGCAGGATGAGCGAGCAGTACTTC

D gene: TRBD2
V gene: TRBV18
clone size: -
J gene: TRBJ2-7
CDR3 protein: CASSLQRGQTYEQYF
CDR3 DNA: TGTGCCAGCTCACTGCAGCGGGGGCAAACCTACGAGCAGTACTTC

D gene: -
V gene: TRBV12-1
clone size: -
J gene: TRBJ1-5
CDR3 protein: CASSFEPRFGTGGVQPQHF
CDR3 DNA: TGTGCCAGCAGCTTTGAACCTCGATTTGGGACAGGGGGCGTTCAGCCCCAGCATTTT

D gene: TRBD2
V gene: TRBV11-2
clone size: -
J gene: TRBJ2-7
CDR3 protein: CASSRDLSGGPSYEQYF
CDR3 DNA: TGTGCCAGCAGCCGAGACCTGAGCGGGGGGCCCTCCTACGAGCAGTACTTC